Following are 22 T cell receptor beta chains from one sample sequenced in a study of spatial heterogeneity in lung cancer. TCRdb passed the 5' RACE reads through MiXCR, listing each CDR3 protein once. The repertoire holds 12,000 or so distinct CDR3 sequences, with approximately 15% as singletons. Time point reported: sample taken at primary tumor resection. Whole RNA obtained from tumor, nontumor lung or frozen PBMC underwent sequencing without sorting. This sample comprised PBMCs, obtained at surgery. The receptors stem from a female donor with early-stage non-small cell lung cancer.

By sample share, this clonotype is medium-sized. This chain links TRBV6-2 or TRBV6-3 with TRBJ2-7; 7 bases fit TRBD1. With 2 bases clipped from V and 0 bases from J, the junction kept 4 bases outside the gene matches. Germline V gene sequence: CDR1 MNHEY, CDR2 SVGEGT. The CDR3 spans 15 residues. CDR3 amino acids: CASSYDWDSSYEQYF. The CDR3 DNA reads TGTGCCAGCAGTTACGATTGGGACAGCTCCTACGAGCAGTACTTC.

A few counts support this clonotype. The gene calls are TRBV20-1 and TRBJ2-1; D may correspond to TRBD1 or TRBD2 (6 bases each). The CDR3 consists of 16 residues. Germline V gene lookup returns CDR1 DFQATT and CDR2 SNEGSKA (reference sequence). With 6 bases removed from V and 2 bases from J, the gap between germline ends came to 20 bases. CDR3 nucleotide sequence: TGCAGTGCAAGGCCGTTTAGGGGGGCCGCCTACAATGAGCAGTTCTTC. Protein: CSARPFRGAAYNEQFF.

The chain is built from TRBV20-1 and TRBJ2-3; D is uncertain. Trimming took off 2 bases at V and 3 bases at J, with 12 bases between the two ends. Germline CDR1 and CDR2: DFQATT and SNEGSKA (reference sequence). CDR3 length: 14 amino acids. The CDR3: CSARTTVPTDTQYF. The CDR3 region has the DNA TGCAGTGCTAGAACGACCGTACCTACAGATACGCAGTATTTT.

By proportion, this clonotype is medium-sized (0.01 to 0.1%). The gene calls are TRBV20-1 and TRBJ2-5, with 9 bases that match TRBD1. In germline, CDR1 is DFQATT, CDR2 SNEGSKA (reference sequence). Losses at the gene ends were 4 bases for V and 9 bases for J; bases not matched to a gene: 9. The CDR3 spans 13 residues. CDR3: CSANPGQGLPQYF. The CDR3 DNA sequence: TGCAGTGCTAACCCGGGACAGGGTCTCCCCCAGTACTTC.

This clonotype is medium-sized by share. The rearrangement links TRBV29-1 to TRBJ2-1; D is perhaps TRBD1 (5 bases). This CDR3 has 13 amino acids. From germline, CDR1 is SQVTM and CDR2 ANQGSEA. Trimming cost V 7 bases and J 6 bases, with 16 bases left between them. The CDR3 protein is CSATALSINEQFF. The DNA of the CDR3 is TGCAGCGCGACAGCCTTATCTATCAATGAGCAGTTCTTC.

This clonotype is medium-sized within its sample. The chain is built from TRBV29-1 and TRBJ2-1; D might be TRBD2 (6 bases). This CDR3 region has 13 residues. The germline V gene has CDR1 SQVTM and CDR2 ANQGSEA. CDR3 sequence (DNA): TGCAGTCAACTAGCAGATTCGGCGAGTGAGCAGTTCTTC. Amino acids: CSQLADSASEQFF.

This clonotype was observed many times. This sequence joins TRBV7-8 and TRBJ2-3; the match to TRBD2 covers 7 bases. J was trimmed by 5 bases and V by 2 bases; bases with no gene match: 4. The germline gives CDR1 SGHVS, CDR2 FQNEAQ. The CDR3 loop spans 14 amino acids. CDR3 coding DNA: TGTGCCAGCAGCTTACGGCGGGAGTTAGATACGCAGTATTTT. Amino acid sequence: CASSLRRELDTQYF.

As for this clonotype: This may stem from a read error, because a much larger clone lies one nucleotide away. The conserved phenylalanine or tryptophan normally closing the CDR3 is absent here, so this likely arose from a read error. This CDR3 reads CSVESQGAEAFS. CDR3 coding DNA: TGCAGCGTTGAAAGCCAGGGCGCTGAAGCTTTCTCT. The chain is built from TRBV29-1 and TRBJ1-1; TRBD1 might be the D (5 bases). Per germline, CDR1 SQVTM and CDR2 ANQGSEA. The CDR3 consists of 12 residues. The V end was cut by 2 bases, the J end by 6 bases, with 10 bases between.

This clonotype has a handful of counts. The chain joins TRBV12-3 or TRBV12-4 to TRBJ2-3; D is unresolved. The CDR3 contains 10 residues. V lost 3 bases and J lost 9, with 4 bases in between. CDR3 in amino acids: CASSLGTQYF. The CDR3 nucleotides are TGTGCCAGCAGTTTGGGAACGCAGTATTTT.

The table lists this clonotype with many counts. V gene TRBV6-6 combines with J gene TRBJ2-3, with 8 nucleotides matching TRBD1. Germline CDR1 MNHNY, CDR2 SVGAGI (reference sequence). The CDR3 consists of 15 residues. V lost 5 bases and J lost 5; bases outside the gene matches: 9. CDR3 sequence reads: CASSQSQGAVDTQYF. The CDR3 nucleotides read TGTGCCAGCAGTCAGTCCCAGGGGGCGGTAGATACGCAGTATTTT.

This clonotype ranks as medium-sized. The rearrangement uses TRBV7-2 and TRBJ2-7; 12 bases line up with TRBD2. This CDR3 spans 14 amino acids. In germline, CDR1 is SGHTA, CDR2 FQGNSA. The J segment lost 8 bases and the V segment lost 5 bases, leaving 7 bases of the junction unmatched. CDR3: CASSPGLAGLKQYF. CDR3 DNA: TGTGCCAGCAGCCCCGGACTAGCGGGACTAAAGCAGTACTTC.

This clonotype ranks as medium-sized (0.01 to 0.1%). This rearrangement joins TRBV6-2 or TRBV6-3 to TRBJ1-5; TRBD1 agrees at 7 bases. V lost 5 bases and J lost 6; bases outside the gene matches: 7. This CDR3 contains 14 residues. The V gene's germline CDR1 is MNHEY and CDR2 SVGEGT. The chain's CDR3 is CASSATGEAQPQHF. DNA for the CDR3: TGTGCCAGCAGTGCCACAGGGGAGGCTCAGCCCCAGCATTTT.

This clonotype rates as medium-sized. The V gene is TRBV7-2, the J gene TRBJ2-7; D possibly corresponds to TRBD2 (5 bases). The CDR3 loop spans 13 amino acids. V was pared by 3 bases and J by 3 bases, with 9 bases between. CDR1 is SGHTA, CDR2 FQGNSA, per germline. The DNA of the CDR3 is TGTGCCAGCAGCTTGTTCCGGGACTACGAGCAGTACTTC. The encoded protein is CASSLFRDYEQYF.

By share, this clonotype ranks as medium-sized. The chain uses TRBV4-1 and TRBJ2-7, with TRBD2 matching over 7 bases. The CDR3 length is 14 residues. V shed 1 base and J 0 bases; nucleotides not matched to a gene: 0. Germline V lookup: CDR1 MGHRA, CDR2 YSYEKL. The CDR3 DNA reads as TGCGCCAGCAGCCAAGGCGGGAGCTCCTACGAGCAGTACTTC. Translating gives CASSQGGSSYEQYF.

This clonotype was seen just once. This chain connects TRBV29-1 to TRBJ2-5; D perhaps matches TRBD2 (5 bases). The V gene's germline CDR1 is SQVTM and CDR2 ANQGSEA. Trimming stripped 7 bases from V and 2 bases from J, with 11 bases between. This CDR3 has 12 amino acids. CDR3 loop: CSASTDQETQYF. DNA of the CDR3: TGCAGCGCTAGCACGGATCAAGAGACCCAGTACTTC.

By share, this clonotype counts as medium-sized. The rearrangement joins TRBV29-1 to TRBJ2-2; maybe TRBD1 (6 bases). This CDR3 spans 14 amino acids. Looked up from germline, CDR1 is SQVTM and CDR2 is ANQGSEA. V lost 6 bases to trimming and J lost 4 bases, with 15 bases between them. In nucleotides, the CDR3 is TGCAGCGTCGGGCCAGGGGTGGGCACCGGGGAGCTGTTTTTT. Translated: CSVGPGVGTGELFF.

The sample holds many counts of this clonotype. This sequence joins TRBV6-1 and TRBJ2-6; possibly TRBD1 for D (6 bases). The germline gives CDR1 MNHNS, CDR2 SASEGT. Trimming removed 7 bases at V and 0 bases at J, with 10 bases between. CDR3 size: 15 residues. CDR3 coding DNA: TGTGCCAGCACACAGGGCTCCTCTGGGGCCAACGTCCTGACTTTC. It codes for CASTQGSSGANVLTF.

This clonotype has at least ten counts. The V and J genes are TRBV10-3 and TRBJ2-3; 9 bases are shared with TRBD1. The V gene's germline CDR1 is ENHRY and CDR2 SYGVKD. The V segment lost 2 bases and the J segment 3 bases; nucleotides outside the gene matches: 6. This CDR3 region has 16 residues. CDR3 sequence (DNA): TGTGCCATCAGTGAGGGGTACAGGGGGCCGACAGATACGCAGTATTTT. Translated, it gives CAISEGYRGPTDTQYF.

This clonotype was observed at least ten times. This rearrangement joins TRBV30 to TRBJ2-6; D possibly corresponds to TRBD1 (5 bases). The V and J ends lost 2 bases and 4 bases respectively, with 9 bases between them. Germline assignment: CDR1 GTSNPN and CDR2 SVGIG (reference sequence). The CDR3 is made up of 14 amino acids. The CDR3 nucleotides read TGTGCCTGGAGTCCAGGGTCCGGGGCCAACGTCCTGACTTTC. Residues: CAWSPGSGANVLTF.

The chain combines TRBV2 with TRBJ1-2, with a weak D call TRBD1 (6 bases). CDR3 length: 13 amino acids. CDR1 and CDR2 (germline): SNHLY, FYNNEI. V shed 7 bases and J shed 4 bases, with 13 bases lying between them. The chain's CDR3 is CASNRDTTYGYTF. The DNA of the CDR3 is TGTGCCAGCAACCGGGACACAACCTATGGCTACACCTTC.

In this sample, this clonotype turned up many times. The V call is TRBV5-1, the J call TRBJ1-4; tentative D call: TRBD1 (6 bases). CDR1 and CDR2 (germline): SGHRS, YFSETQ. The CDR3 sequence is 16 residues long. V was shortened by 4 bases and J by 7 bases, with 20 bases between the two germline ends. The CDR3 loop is CASSPDRTVDSEKLFF. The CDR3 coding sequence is TGCGCCAGCAGCCCCGACAGGACGGTTGACAGTGAAAAACTGTTTTTT. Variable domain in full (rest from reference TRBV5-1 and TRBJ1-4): KAGVTQTPRYLIKTRGQQVTLSCSPISGHRSVSWYQQTPGQGLQFLFEYFSETQRNKGNFPGRFSGRQFSNSRSEMNVSTLELGDSALYLCASSPDRTVDSEKLFFGSGTQLSVL.

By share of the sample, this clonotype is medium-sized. This CDR3 is CASSRGTGGISFTDTQYF. The CDR3 DNA reads TGTGCCAGCAGCCGGGGGACAGGGGGGATCTCTTTCACAGATACGCAGTATTTT. The chain joins TRBV7-2 to TRBJ2-3, with 11 bases lining up with TRBD1. CDR1 and CDR2 (germline): SGHTA, FQGNSA. The CDR3 extends over 18 amino acids. The ends lost 5 bases at V and 2 bases at J; junction bases unmatched: 12.